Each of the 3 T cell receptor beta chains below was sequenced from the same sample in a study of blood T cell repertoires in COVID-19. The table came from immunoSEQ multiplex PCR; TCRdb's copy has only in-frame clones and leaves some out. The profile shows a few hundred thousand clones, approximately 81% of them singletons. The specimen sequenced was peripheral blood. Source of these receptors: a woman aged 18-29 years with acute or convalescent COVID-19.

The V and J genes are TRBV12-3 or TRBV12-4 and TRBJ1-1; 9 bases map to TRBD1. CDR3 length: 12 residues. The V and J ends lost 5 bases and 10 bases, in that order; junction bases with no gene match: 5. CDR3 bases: TGTGCCAGCAGTACACAGGGGGCCTCAGCTTTCTTT. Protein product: CASSTQGASAFF.

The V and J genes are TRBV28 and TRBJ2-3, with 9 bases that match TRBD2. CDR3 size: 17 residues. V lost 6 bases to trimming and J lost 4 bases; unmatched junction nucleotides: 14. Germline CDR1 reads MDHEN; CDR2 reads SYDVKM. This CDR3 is CASSRWVAGGSPDTQYF. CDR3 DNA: TGTGCCAGCAGCCGCTGGGTGGCGGGAGGGTCCCCAGATACGCAGTATTTT.

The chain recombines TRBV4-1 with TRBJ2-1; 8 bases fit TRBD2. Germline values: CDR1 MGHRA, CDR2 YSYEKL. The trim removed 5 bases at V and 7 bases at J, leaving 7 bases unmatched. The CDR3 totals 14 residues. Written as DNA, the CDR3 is TGCGCCAGCAGCGGGGAGCGGGAGTTAAATGAGCAGTTCTTC. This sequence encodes CASSGERELNEQFF.